The 17 T cell receptor beta chains presented below share a single source sample, sequenced in a study of T cells in Graves' hyperthyroidism and ophthalmopathy (dated by TCRdb to about 2019). To prepare the library, multiplex PCR was applied. TCRdb records Illumina HiSeq 2000 as the sequencer. TCR beta CDR3 regions were amplified from RNA transcripts. The TCR CDR3 was subjected to a first round of RT-PCR using the HTBI primer set and the Qiagen OneStep RT-PCR kit. TCRdb reanalyzed the raw reads on its own, using fastp at Q25 for trimming and MiXCR for clone calling, and kept in-frame beta chains. Entries are consolidated by CDR3 protein sequence, retaining the most common genes and DNA. A total of 300,000 to 400,000 distinct CDR3 sequences appear in this sample, approximately 17% of them only once. The ten largest make up 40% of the sample. Sequencing was performed on blood. The receptors originated from a man aged 18 to 35 with Graves' ophthalmopathy.

This clonotype was counted only a few times. The chain has TRBV18 and TRBJ1-6; D ambiguous. This CDR3 is 13 amino acids long. The V end was cut by 7 bases, the J end by 7 bases, with 11 bases between. CDR1 KGHSH and CDR2 LQKENI come from the germline V gene. CDR3 region: CASLFKENSPLHF. CDR3 sequence (DNA): TGTGCCAGCTTATTTAAGGAGAATTCACCCCTCCACTTT.

This chain uses TRBV20-1 with TRBJ1-1; D uncertain. CDR3 size: 14 residues. From germline, CDR1 is DFQATT and CDR2 SNEGSKA (reference sequence). V gave up 5 bases and J gave up 4 bases, with 17 bases separating them. The DNA for the CDR3 is TGCAGTGCTGGCCGGCCGGCTCTGAGCACTGAAGCTTTCTTT. Amino acid sequence: CSAGRPALSTEAFF.

There are many counts of this clonotype. The chain recombines TRBV3-1 with TRBJ2-3, with D perhaps TRBD1 or TRBD2 (6 bases each). CDR1 and CDR2 from the germline V gene are LGHDT and YNNKEL (reference sequence). Trimming removed 5 bases at V and 2 bases at J, with 11 bases between. The CDR3 totals 14 residues. The CDR3, as DNA: TGTGCCAGCAGCGAAGGGGGGAACACAGATACGCAGTATTTT. Amino acid sequence: CASSEGGNTDTQYF.

The chain combines TRBV19 with TRBJ1-2; D remains ambiguous. CDR3 length: 16 residues. The V and J ends lost 4 bases and 3 bases respectively, with 18 bases between them. CDR1 and CDR2 (germline): LNHDA, SQIVND (reference sequence). The CDR3 bases are TGTGCCAGTAGTAGCTGGACCTTTAGGGCTGACTATGGCTACACCTTC. This codes for CASSSWTFRADYGYTF.

This clonotype showed up many times. This chain uses TRBV3-1 with TRBJ2-2; D is ambiguous. Deletions cut 4 bases from V and 4 bases from J, with 7 bases between. This CDR3 has 13 amino acids. Germline V gives CDR1 LGHDT, CDR2 YNNKEL (reference sequence). The CDR3 sequence is CASSLLGTGELFF. As DNA, the CDR3 is TGTGCCAGCAGCCTACTGGGCACCGGGGAGCTGTTTTTT. The full variable domain, with the rest looked up from reference TRBV3-1 and TRBJ2-2, is DTAVSQTPKYLVTQMGNDKSIKCEQNLGHDTMYWYKQDSKKFLKIMFSYNNKELIINETVPNRFSPKSPDKAHLNLHINSLELGDSAVYFCASSLLGTGELFFGEGSRLTVL.

This clonotype was picked up many times. The V and J genes are TRBV7-3 and TRBJ2-7, with 7 nucleotides matching TRBD2. The J segment lost 1 base and the V segment lost 4 bases, leaving 1 base of the junction unmatched. Germline CDR1 is SGHTA and CDR2 is FQGTGA. This CDR3 has 13 residues. The CDR3 loop reads CASSWGGSYEQYF. In DNA, the CDR3 is TGTGCCAGCAGCTGGGGGGGTTCCTACGAGCAGTACTTC.

This clonotype was picked up many times. The genes are TRBV12-3 or TRBV12-4 and TRBJ2-3; TRBD1 agrees at 10 bases. Trimming took 1 base from V and 2 from J; bases not matched to a gene: 3. The CDR3 length is 16 residues. The CDR3 reads CASSLGTGGFTDTQYF. The CDR3 DNA is TGTGCCAGCAGTTTAGGGACAGGGGGGTTCACAGATACGCAGTATTTT.

This chain uses TRBV5-8 with TRBJ2-7; no definite D call. The CDR3 covers 13 residues. V was trimmed by 1 base and J by 0 bases, leaving 5 bases between them. CDR1 is SGHTS and CDR2 is YDEGEE in the germline V gene. The CDR3 DNA sequence: TGTGCCAGCAGCTTGTTCAGCTCCTACGAGCAGTACTTC. Translating gives CASSLFSSYEQYF. Together with reference TRBV5-8 and TRBJ2-7, the CDR3 gives the full variable domain: EAGVTQSPTHLIKTRGQQATLRCSPISGHTSVYWYQQALGLGLQFLLWYDEGEERNRGNFPPRFSGRQFPNYSSELNVNALELEDSALYLCASSLFSSYEQYFGPGTRLTVT.

The chain carries TRBV28 and TRBJ1-6; D may be TRBD1 (6 bases). The CDR3 is 14 residues long. Germline V gives CDR1 MDHEN, CDR2 SYDVKM. The ends were cut back, 8 bases at V and 4 bases at J, with 12 bases in the middle. CDR3: CASGGRTYNSPLHF. CDR3 DNA: TGTGCCAGCGGGGGGCGGACGTATAATTCACCCCTCCACTTT.

The rearrangement uses TRBV29-1 and TRBJ2-7; 8 nucleotides align to TRBD2. The CDR3 is 14 amino acids. CDR1 SQVTM and CDR2 ANQGSEA come from the germline V gene. In DNA, the CDR3 is TGCCCTCTCCGGGGGGGAGGCATATCCTACGAGCAGTACTTC. Translating gives CPLRGGGISYEQYF.

This clonotype was seen repeatedly, ten times or more. The chain has TRBV10-3 and TRBJ2-2; D is undetermined. CDR3 size: 16 residues. Germline V lookup: CDR1 ENHRY, CDR2 SYGVKD. With 0 bases removed from V and 5 bases from J, the gap between germline ends came to 13 bases. CDR3 nucleotides: TGTGCCATCAGTGAGTCTGCAGGAGTGGTGACCGGGGAGCTGTTTTTT. It yields the protein CAISESAGVVTGELFF.

This clonotype has a handful of counts. The chain has TRBV18 and TRBJ2-3, with 7 bases lining up with TRBD2. Germline V CDR1 and CDR2: KGHSH, LQKENI. The CDR3 length is 14 residues. The trim removed 3 bases at V and 4 bases at J, leaving 4 bases unmatched. Here the CDR3 reads CASSPQRGPDTQYF. The CDR3 DNA reads as TGTGCCAGCTCACCTCAGCGGGGACCAGATACGCAGTATTTT.

This clonotype came up many times. The V call is TRBV24-1, the J call TRBJ1-2, with 10 bases aligning to TRBD1. The ends lost 4 bases at V and 8 bases at J; junction bases unmatched: 15. The CDR3 is made up of 17 amino acids. Germline V CDR1 and CDR2: KGHDR, SFDVKD. As DNA, the CDR3 is TGTGCCACCAGTGACTCTGGGACAGGGGAAGGTATTAAGGGCTACACCTTC. It codes for CATSDSGTGEGIKGYTF.

Many counts were recorded for this clonotype. CDR3 in amino acids: CATSDRWTSGSGYTF. The CDR3 bases are TGTGCCACCAGTGACCGTTGGACATCGGGGTCTGGCTACACCTTC. This chain uses TRBV24-1 with TRBJ1-2; D perhaps matches TRBD1 (5 bases). The CDR3 has 15 amino acids. Trimming cost V 4 bases and J 7 bases, with 18 bases left between them. The germline gives CDR1 KGHDR, CDR2 SFDVKD.

This chain joins TRBV6-1 and TRBJ1-4; D unclear. The CDR3 sequence is 14 residues long. CDR1 and CDR2 from the germline V gene are MNHNS and SASEGT. V was pared by 6 bases and J by 0 bases, with 8 bases between. The CDR3 reads CASRFQATNEKLFF. CDR3 bases: TGTGCCAGCAGGTTCCAGGCAACTAATGAAAAACTGTTTTTT.

This clonotype was found a few times. The rearrangement links TRBV20-1 to TRBJ1-2; 8 bases align to TRBD1. The CDR3 has 13 residues. Germline-derived CDR1 and CDR2 are DFQATT and SNEGSKA (reference sequence). J gave up 1 base and V 5 bases, and 3 bases lay outside the gene matches. CDR3 bases: TGCAGTGCTGGGACAGGCAATAACTATGGCTACACCTTC. Translating gives CSAGTGNNYGYTF.

As concerns this clonotype: This could be a read error, since a much larger clone is one nucleotide away. Here the CDR3 DNA reads TGTGCCAGCAGGCGACAGGTTGATTCACCCCTCCACTTT. It yields the protein CASRRQVDSPLHF. The chain employs TRBV12-3 or TRBV12-4 and TRBJ1-6, with D tentatively TRBD1 (6 bases). This CDR3 comprises 13 residues. Trimming removed 6 bases from V and 8 bases from J, with 11 bases in between.